This T cell receptor (beta chain) was captured by sequencing in a study of blood T cell repertoires in COVID-19. Looking at the study overall: Sites across the United States, Italy and Spain contributed samples from acute and convalescent COVID-19. T cells, B-cell-depleted T cells, or PBMCs provided the cDNA or gDNA that served as material.

Sequencing used immunoSEQ multiplex PCR; TCRdb keeps in-frame clones, though not all of them. The sample lists roughly 79,000 clones, around nine tenths seen once, with roughly 4.4% in the top ten. Trimming took off 8 bases at V and 5 bases at J, with 19 bases between the two ends. CDR1 and CDR2 from the germline V gene are WSHSY and SAAADI. The CDR3 consists of 15 residues. This rearrangement joins TRBV10-2 to TRBJ2-1; unclear D gene. The specimen sequenced was peripheral blood. This sequence originates from a man aged 45 to 65 with active COVID-19. The CDR3, as DNA: TGCGCCAGCCGGTTAGCTCTGCGTTCTGACAATGAGCAGTTCTTC. Amino acid sequence: CASRLALRSDNEQFF.